The 20 T cell receptor beta chains below all came from one sample that was sequenced in a study of blood T cell repertoires in COVID-19. Here immunoSEQ multiplex PCR was the method, and the copy in TCRdb shows in-frame clones only, minus some. Of 95,000 to 150,000 clones listed, over 70% are singletons. Input material: peripheral blood. These receptors originate from a woman in her 70s with acute or convalescent COVID-19.

The V and J genes are TRBV7-9 and TRBJ1-2; 9 bases are shared with TRBD1. Germline values: CDR1 SEHNR, CDR2 FQNEAQ (reference sequence). The CDR3 spans 14 residues. With 4 bases clipped from V and 9 bases from J, the junction kept 9 bases outside the gene matches. The CDR3 nucleotides read TGTGCCAGCAGCTCAGGAACAGGGGGCCAGAGCTACACCTTC. This sequence encodes CASSSGTGGQSYTF. Together with reference TRBV7-9 and TRBJ1-2, the CDR3 gives the full variable domain: DTGVSQNPRHKITKRGQNVTFRCDPISEHNRLYWYRQTLGQGPEFLTYFQNEAQLEKSRLLSDRFSAERPKGSFSTLEIQRTEQGDSAMYLCASSSGTGGQSYTFGSGTRLTVV.

This chain uses TRBV11-2 with TRBJ2-1; 8 nucleotides align to TRBD1. This CDR3 spans 13 amino acids. Unmatched junction bases numbered 5, after V lost 8 bases and J lost 5 bases. Germline V lookup: CDR1 SGHAT, CDR2 FQNNGV. The CDR3 region is CASSGTGDNEQFF. In DNA form, the CDR3 reads TGTGCCAGCTCCGGGACAGGAGACAATGAGCAGTTCTTC.

The rearrangement uses TRBV20-1 and TRBJ2-7; tentatively, D is TRBD1 (5 bases). The CDR3 spans 12 residues. CDR1 is DFQATT and CDR2 is SNEGSKA in the germline V gene (reference sequence). Trimming left V 3 bases short and J 10 bases short, with 16 bases between. The CDR3 coding sequence is TGCAGTGCTAGTGAACGCAGCAGGGTTCAGTACTTC. This gives the protein CSASERSRVQYF.

Remarks on this clone: This sample also contains other DNA sequences that code for the same CDR3. The CDR3 DNA is TGTGCCAGTAGTTTAGGGACAGGAAACTATGGCTACACCTTC. The encoded protein is CASSLGTGNYGYTF. This rearrangement joins TRBV19 to TRBJ1-2; 8 positions agree with TRBD1. CDR3 length: 14 amino acids. Trimming removed 5 bases from V and 2 bases from J; junction bases left unmatched: 4. From germline, CDR1 is LNHDA and CDR2 SQIVND (reference sequence).

The genes are TRBV30 and TRBJ1-5; 7 bases agree with TRBD1. Trimming removed 0 bases from V and 7 bases from J; junction bases left unmatched: 6. CDR3 length equals 14 residues. Germline CDR1 and CDR2: GTSNPN and SVGIG (reference sequence). As DNA, the CDR3 is TGTGCCTGGAGTGTAATTACAGGGGACCAGCCCCAGCATTTT. Translating gives CAWSVITGDQPQHF.

This clone was seen only once. This chain joins TRBV4-1 and TRBJ2-7, with 8 bases that match TRBD2. The CDR3 totals 15 residues. Per the germline V gene, CDR1 is MGHRA and CDR2 is YSYEKL. Losses at the gene ends were 0 bases for V and 1 base for J; bases not matched to a gene: 2. CDR3 region: CASSQDERGSYEQYF. In DNA form, the CDR3 reads TGCGCCAGCAGCCAAGACGAGCGGGGGTCCTACGAGCAGTACTTC.

The rearrangement links TRBV6-2 or TRBV6-3 to TRBJ1-5, with 8 bases aligning to TRBD1. This CDR3 has 15 amino acids. The ends lost 0 bases at V and 9 bases at J; junction bases unmatched: 7. Looked up from germline, CDR1 is MNHEY and CDR2 is SVGEGT. Here the CDR3 DNA reads TGTGCCAGCAGTTACTCGGGGGGACAGGCGACGCCCCAGCATTTT. This codes for CASSYSGGQATPQHF.

This clone has just a few counts. This rearrangement joins TRBV29-1 to TRBJ2-3, with TRBD1 matching over 8 bases. V gave up 7 bases and J gave up 6 bases; unmatched junction bases: 3. The CDR3 contains 11 residues. Per the germline V gene, CDR1 is SQVTM and CDR2 is ANQGSEA. The DNA of the CDR3 is TGCAGCGCGTCAGGGGGCGATACGCAGTATTTT. It is translated as CSASGGDTQYF.

The chain is built from TRBV11-2 and TRBJ2-2; no clear D. Germline V lookup: CDR1 SGHAT, CDR2 FQNNGV. The CDR3 is 13 amino acids. V was pared by 3 bases and J by 6 bases, with 8 bases between. CDR3 in amino acids: CASSLYQAGELFF. Here the CDR3 DNA reads TGTGCCAGCAGCTTGTACCAGGCCGGGGAGCTGTTTTTT. The full variable domain, with the rest looked up from reference TRBV11-2 and TRBJ2-2, is EAGVAQSPRYKIIEKRQSVAFWCNPISGHATLYWYQQILGQGPKLLIQFQNNGVVDDSQLPKDRFSAERLKGVDSTLKIQPAKLEDSAVYLCASSLYQAGELFFGEGSRLTVL.

The DNA of the CDR3 is TGTGCCTGGACTAAACTGACAGCAGCTGACTATGGCTACACCTTC. Protein: CAWTKLTAADYGYTF. The chain employs TRBV30 and TRBJ1-2, with TRBD1 as a possible D gene (5 bases). Trimming pared 4 bases from V and 3 bases from J, leaving 18 bases between. This CDR3 comprises 15 residues. The V gene's germline CDR1 is GTSNPN and CDR2 SVGIG (reference sequence).

This chain links TRBV6-1 with TRBJ2-1; 7 positions match TRBD1. The length of the CDR3 is 15 residues. V lost 4 bases to trimming and J lost 5 bases; unmatched junction nucleotides: 8. Germline values: CDR1 MNHNS, CDR2 SASEGT. CDR3 sequence: CASSAPEQGNNEQFF. The CDR3 DNA reads as TGTGCCAGCAGTGCACCGGAACAGGGGAACAATGAGCAGTTCTTC.

The CDR3 sequence is CASIAGDRYEQYF. In nucleotides, the CDR3 is TGTGCCAGCATAGCGGGGGATCGTTACGAGCAGTACTTC. The chain combines TRBV28 with TRBJ2-7; 9 positions match TRBD2. J lost 4 bases, V lost 7 bases, and 5 bases had no gene match. This CDR3 is built from 13 residues. Germline assignment: CDR1 MDHEN and CDR2 SYDVKM. Based on the CDR3 plus reference TRBV28 and TRBJ2-7, the full variable domain is DVKVTQSSRYLVKRTGEKVFLECVQDMDHENMFWYRQDPGLGLRLIYFSYDVKMKEKGDIPEGYSVSREKKERFSLILESASTNQTSMYLCASIAGDRYEQYFGPGTRLTVT.

This clone was seen a handful of times. The chain employs TRBV7-9 and TRBJ2-5, with 8 bases lining up with TRBD2. Germline V gene lookup returns CDR1 SEHNR and CDR2 FQNEAQ (reference sequence). V lost 3 bases and J lost 5; bases outside the gene matches: 8. This CDR3 region has 15 residues. The chain's CDR3 is CASSLSAGGAETQYF. The DNA for the CDR3 is TGTGCCAGCAGCTTGTCGGCGGGGGGTGCCGAGACCCAGTACTTC.

This clone was counted a few times. The J gene is TRBJ2-7, the V gene TRBV12-3 or TRBV12-4; D is possibly TRBD1 (6 bases). Trimming left V 4 bases short and J 10 bases short, with 14 bases between. This CDR3 has 12 amino acids. In nucleotides, the CDR3 is TGTGCCAGCAGTTCGGGGACAACGACTCAGTACTTC. This codes for CASSSGTTTQYF.

The rearrangement joins TRBV10-3 to TRBJ2-7; TRBD1 matches at 7 bases. The CDR3 is made up of 13 amino acids. The ends lost 6 bases at V and 1 base at J; junction bases unmatched: 3. Per germline, CDR1 ENHRY and CDR2 SYGVKD. The CDR3 here is CAIRTGDSYEQYF. CDR3 nucleotide sequence: TGTGCCATCAGAACAGGGGATTCCTACGAGCAGTACTTC.

V is TRBV28 and J is TRBJ1-6, with 8 bases aligning to TRBD1. The CDR3 is 14 residues long. Germline values: CDR1 MDHEN, CDR2 SYDVKM. The J segment lost 14 bases and the V segment lost 5 bases, leaving 11 bases of the junction unmatched. DNA for the CDR3: TGTGCCAGCAGTCCGGGACAGGCAAGATCGTCCCTCCACTTT. Protein sequence: CASSPGQARSSLHF.

The V gene is TRBV30, the J gene TRBJ2-3, with 8 bases matching TRBD2. CDR3 length: 15 amino acids. The germline V gene encodes CDR1 GTSNPN and CDR2 SVGIG (reference sequence). V was pared by 2 bases and J by 1 base, with 5 bases of the junction left unmatched. CDR3 in amino acids: CAWSPGRGGTDTQYF. CDR3 nucleotides: TGTGCCTGGAGTCCTGGGCGGGGGGGCACAGATACGCAGTATTTT.

J is TRBJ1-1 and V is TRBV10-3; D remains unclear. Germline V gives CDR1 ENHRY, CDR2 SYGVKD. The length of the CDR3 is 13 residues. V lost 4 bases, J lost 0 bases, and 6 bases lay in between. CDR3 in DNA: TGTGCCATCAGTGTGCAGATGAACACTGAAGCTTTCTTT. Translating it yields CAISVQMNTEAFF.

The chain joins TRBV28 to TRBJ2-1, with 7 positions matching TRBD2. The V segment lost 5 bases and the J segment 7 bases; nucleotides outside the gene matches: 11. In germline, CDR1 is MDHEN, CDR2 SYDVKM. The CDR3 has 15 amino acids. CDR3 in amino acids: CASSPPPREVNEQFF. The CDR3 coding sequence is TGTGCCAGCAGTCCTCCCCCCCGGGAGGTAAATGAGCAGTTCTTC. Full variable domain (missing parts from reference TRBV28 and TRBJ2-1): DVKVTQSSRYLVKRTGEKVFLECVQDMDHENMFWYRQDPGLGLRLIYFSYDVKMKEKGDIPEGYSVSREKKERFSLILESASTNQTSMYLCASSPPPREVNEQFFGPGTRLTVL.

CDR3 amino acids: CASSDRGGYEQYF. CDR3 bases: TGCGCCAGCAGTGATAGGGGCGGCTACGAGCAGTACTTC. V and J are TRBV10-2 and TRBJ2-7; possible D gene TRBD1, 5 bases. The CDR3 is 13 amino acids. Deletions cut 3 bases from V and 3 bases from J, with 9 bases between. Germline CDR1 WSHSY, CDR2 SAAADI.